The 25 T cell receptor beta chains below come from one sample, sequenced in a study of T-cell memory formation after mild COVID-19 (dated by TCRdb to about 2021). The library was obtained by 5' RACE. The run used an Illumina NovaSeq 6000. TCRdb reanalyzed the raw reads on its own, using fastp at Q25 for trimming and MiXCR for clone calling, and kept in-frame beta chains. A single entry per CDR3 protein holds the most common genes and DNA from its merged rows. The sample contains some 250,000 distinct CDR3 sequences, roughly 10% of them found a single time. The ten top clones hold 22% of the sample. Sequenced sample: PBMCs or a T cell subset sorted from them (not recorded which). The receptors come from a man in his late teens or twenties who had mild COVID-19 (a few samples of this study predate the infection). The sample titles of this study are shuffled in the database, so cell type and time point are left out; the donor was told from shared clones.

The V and J genes are TRBV7-2 and TRBJ2-7; 14 positions agree with TRBD2. CDR1 is SGHTA and CDR2 is FQGNSA in the germline V gene. The CDR3 is 18 residues long. The J segment lost 0 bases and the V segment lost 0 bases, leaving 4 bases of the junction unmatched. CDR3 residues: CASSLAVGLAGDSYEQYF. The CDR3 DNA reads as TGTGCCAGCAGCTTAGCGGTGGGACTAGCGGGGGACTCCTACGAGCAGTACTTC.

V and J are TRBV29-1 and TRBJ1-1, with 9 bases lining up with TRBD1. V lost 3 bases, J lost 0 bases, and 11 bases stayed unmatched. The CDR3 covers 17 residues. Germline V gene sequence: CDR1 SQVTM, CDR2 ANQGSEA. The CDR3 here is CSVEDVRDRAVNTEAFF. CDR3 nucleotides: TGCAGCGTTGAGGACGTCCGGGACAGGGCCGTGAACACTGAAGCTTTCTTT.

This chain uses TRBV5-1 with TRBJ2-7, with 7 bases identical to TRBD2. Germline V CDR1 and CDR2: SGHRS, YFSETQ. Germline trimming cut 1 base from V and 3 bases from J; bases unmatched to any gene: 7. The CDR3 spans 15 residues. The CDR3 DNA sequence: TGCGCCAGCAGCTTGCCCGGGACGGGGGGCTACGAGCAGTACTTC. Protein product: CASSLPGTGGYEQYF.

This chain links TRBV24-1 with TRBJ2-1, with D hard to call. Germline V CDR1 and CDR2: KGHDR, SFDVKD. CDR3 length: 13 amino acids. V was trimmed by 0 bases and J by 10 bases, leaving 9 bases between them. The CDR3 region is CATSDLAPREQFF. CDR3 bases: TGTGCCACCAGTGATTTGGCTCCCCGGGAGCAGTTCTTC.

This clonotype was seen a few times. This chain joins TRBV7-6 and TRBJ2-1, with 8 bases matching TRBD2. The CDR3 consists of 16 residues. With 5 bases clipped from V and 7 bases from J, the junction kept 13 bases outside the gene matches. From germline, CDR1 is SGHVS and CDR2 FNYEAQ. The CDR3 region is CASSPQLAGGLNEQFF. CDR3 in DNA: TGTGCCAGCAGCCCACAGCTTGCGGGGGGATTGAATGAGCAGTTCTTC.

The V and J genes are TRBV24-1 and TRBJ2-1, with TRBD2 matching 12 bases. Germline assignment: CDR1 KGHDR and CDR2 SFDVKD. Losses at the gene ends were 2 bases for V and 5 bases for J; bases not matched to a gene: 3. This CDR3 spans 16 amino acids. CDR3 region: CATSDSSGGANNEQFF. The CDR3 DNA follows: TGTGCCACCAGTGATTCTAGCGGGGGGGCGAACAATGAGCAGTTCTTC.

This clonotype has at least ten counts. The chain recombines TRBV12-3 or TRBV12-4 with TRBJ1-1; TRBD1 agrees at 7 bases. Trimming at V came to 6 bases and at J to 11 bases, leaving 18 bases not matched to a gene. The CDR3 extends over 15 amino acids. Here the CDR3 DNA reads TGTGCCAGCAGCAACTACGGGACAGCCGAAGAACATGCTTTCTTT. Translation gives CASSNYGTAEEHAFF.

The chain carries TRBV9 and TRBJ2-5; D unclear. Trimming shortened V by 4 bases and J by 1 base, and 8 bases separated the two germline ends. This CDR3 region has 13 residues. Germline-derived CDR1 and CDR2 are SGDLS and YYNGEE. Written as DNA, the CDR3 is TGTGCCAGCAGCTTTCGGGCCCAAGAGACCCAGTACTTC. It encodes CASSFRAQETQYF.

This chain connects TRBV12-3 or TRBV12-4 to TRBJ1-6; a weak D match, TRBD1 (5 bases). Trimming stripped 3 bases from V and 8 bases from J, with 14 bases between. The CDR3 has 15 amino acids. The CDR3: CASSFRQPGDSPLHF. Written as DNA, the CDR3 is TGTGCCAGCAGTTTCCGACAACCGGGGGATTCACCCCTCCACTTT.

The gene calls are TRBV7-2 and TRBJ2-2; D possibly uses TRBD1 or TRBD2 (5 bases each). Germline V gives CDR1 SGHTA, CDR2 FQGNSA. The CDR3 totals 15 residues. Trimming removed 5 bases from V and 3 bases from J, with 13 bases in between. The CDR3 spells CASSDGTGYTGELFF. DNA for the CDR3: TGTGCCAGCAGCGACGGGACGGGCTACACCGGGGAGCTGTTTTTT.

This clonotype was found a few times. The chain links TRBV18 to TRBJ1-2; D possibly corresponds to TRBD1 (6 bases). This CDR3 has 14 amino acids. The V end was cut by 0 bases, the J end by 8 bases, with 13 bases between. Germline CDR1 is KGHSH and CDR2 is LQKENI. The CDR3 reads CASSPPWAGDGYTF. For the CDR3, the DNA is TGTGCCAGCTCACCACCGTGGGCAGGGGACGGCTACACCTTC. Supplemented by reference TRBV18 and TRBJ1-2, the full variable domain reads NAGVMQNPRHLVRRRGQEARLRCSPMKGHSHVYWYRQLPEEGLKFMVYLQKENIIDESGMPKERFSAEFPKEGPSILRIQQVVRGDSAAYFCASSPPWAGDGYTFGSGTRLTVV.

This chain joins TRBV7-9 and TRBJ1-6, with unresolved D. The CDR3 has 16 residues. Per germline, CDR1 SEHNR and CDR2 FQNEAQ (reference sequence). Trimming shortened V by 1 base and J by 1 base, and 8 bases separated the two germline ends. CDR3 region: CASSLVEGSYNSPLHF. DNA for the CDR3: TGTGCCAGCAGCTTAGTTGAAGGGTCCTATAATTCACCCCTCCACTTT. The whole variable domain, filled in from reference TRBV7-9 and TRBJ1-6, reads DTGVSQNPRHKITKRGQNVTFRCDPISEHNRLYWYRQTLGQGPEFLTYFQNEAQLEKSRLLSDRFSAERPKGSFSTLEIQRTEQGDSAMYLCASSLVEGSYNSPLHFGNGTRLTVT.

This clonotype has only a few counts. This chain uses TRBV12-3 or TRBV12-4 with TRBJ1-2, with D possibly matching TRBD1 (6 bases). V was clipped by 3 bases and J by 9 bases, with 14 bases between them. This CDR3 contains 13 residues. Here the CDR3 DNA reads TGTGCCAGCAGTTTGGGGGGCAACTGGCGCTACACCTTC. Its translation: CASSLGGNWRYTF.

This clonotype has a handful of counts. The chain combines TRBV7-2 with TRBJ1-1, with TRBD1 as a possible D gene (5 bases). V lost 1 base, J lost 4 bases, and 13 bases lay in between. CDR3 length: 15 residues. Germline-derived CDR1 and CDR2 are SGHTA and FQGNSA. CDR3 DNA: TGTGCCAGCAGCTTAGGGTCGGGAGGGACCACTGAAGCTTTCTTT. This translates into CASSLGSGGTTEAFF.

V and J are TRBV5-1 and TRBJ2-7, with D uncertain. Trimming removed 3 bases from V and 5 bases from J, with 9 bases in between. The germline V gene has CDR1 SGHRS and CDR2 YFSETQ. CDR3 length: 12 residues. The CDR3 here is CASSSGDDEQYF. CDR3 nucleotides: TGCGCCAGCAGCTCCGGAGACGACGAGCAGTACTTC.

This clonotype was detected a few times. The chain uses TRBV9 and TRBJ1-2, with D possibly being TRBD1 (5 bases). The CDR3 runs 13 residues. V lost 6 bases and J lost 1, with 10 bases in between. CDR1 is SGDLS, CDR2 YYNGEE, per germline. CDR3 bases: TGTGCCAGCACCCCAGGGAGTAACTATGGCTACACCTTC. This codes for CASTPGSNYGYTF.

CDR3 bases: TGCGCCAGCAGCCAAGGCTCGGGCTCTTATGGCTACACCTTC. Amino acids: CASSQGSGSYGYTF. The chain employs TRBV4-1 and TRBJ1-2; D gene ambiguous. Trimming took 1 base from V and 5 from J, leaving 11 bases between them. The CDR3 covers 14 residues. From germline, CDR1 is MGHRA and CDR2 YSYEKL.

The V and J genes are TRBV18 and TRBJ2-5; D unclear. With 3 bases removed from V and 3 bases from J, the gap between germline ends came to 8 bases. CDR1 KGHSH and CDR2 LQKENI come from the germline V gene. The CDR3 runs to 13 residues. CDR3: CASSPRQEETQYF. The CDR3 coding sequence is TGTGCCAGCTCACCGCGGCAGGAAGAGACCCAGTACTTC.

This clonotype has a handful of counts. The rearrangement links TRBV5-1 to TRBJ1-3; D may be TRBD1 (5 bases). V was clipped by 4 bases and J by 0 bases, with 11 bases between them. The CDR3 has 15 amino acids. In germline, CDR1 is SGHRS, CDR2 YFSETQ. The CDR3 DNA reads TGCGCCAGCAGCACGGGACGGATCTCTGGAAACACCATATATTTT. The encoded protein is CASSTGRISGNTIYF.

In this sample, this clonotype turned up many times. The V and J genes are TRBV7-2 and TRBJ2-3; TRBD2 matches at 9 bases. The CDR3 runs 16 residues. Trimming at V came to 1 base and at J to 2 bases, leaving 4 bases not matched to a gene. Germline V gene sequence: CDR1 SGHTA, CDR2 FQGNSA. DNA for the CDR3: TGTGCCAGCAGCTTAGGCCAGCGGGGGGTCACAGATACGCAGTATTTT. Amino acids: CASSLGQRGVTDTQYF.

This clonotype showed up many times. The chain recombines TRBV10-2 with TRBJ2-5, with a possible D match to TRBD2 (6 bases). The CDR3 has 17 amino acids. V lost 2 bases and J lost 0, with 16 bases in between. Germline values: CDR1 WSHSY, CDR2 SAAADI. The DNA for the CDR3 is TGCGCCAGCAGTGAGGGGTCCGGATGGGGGGACCAAGAGACCCAGTACTTC. Its protein is CASSEGSGWGDQETQYF.

The chain carries TRBV12-3 or TRBV12-4 and TRBJ2-2, with D unresolved. Trimming took 5 bases from V and 3 from J, leaving 7 bases between them. The CDR3 covers 13 residues. The CDR3 DNA follows: TGTGCCAGCAGTAATGGGTACACCGGGGAGCTGTTTTTT. Protein product: CASSNGYTGELFF.

This clonotype was recorded a few times. The chain recombines TRBV25-1 with TRBJ2-1; the match to TRBD2 covers 11 bases. CDR1 is MGHDK, CDR2 SYGVNS, per germline. The CDR3 runs 13 residues. V dropped 8 bases and J dropped 8; count of bases not matched to a gene: 5. The CDR3 sequence is CASGLAGGDEQFF. CDR3 nucleotides: TGTGCCAGCGGACTAGCGGGTGGGGATGAGCAGTTCTTC.

This chain uses TRBV20-1 with TRBJ2-7; possible D gene TRBD2, 6 bases. Looked up from germline, CDR1 is DFQATT and CDR2 is SNEGSKA (reference sequence). Trimming stripped 0 bases from V and 1 base from J, with 13 bases between. The CDR3 has 15 residues. The DNA for the CDR3 is TGCAGTGCTAGAGATGTGGCGCGGGGATCCTACGAGCAGTACGTC. This gives the protein CSARDVARGSYEQYV.

V and J are TRBV12-3 or TRBV12-4 and TRBJ2-3, with 8 positions matching TRBD2. V shed 0 bases, J shed 4 bases, and the junction held 9 bases outside the gene matches. The CDR3 spans 17 residues. Written as DNA, the CDR3 is TGTGCCAGCAGTTTAGCGCGGGGGGAAGAGTACGCAGATACGCAGTATTTT. It encodes CASSLARGEEYADTQYF.